This T cell receptor (beta chain) was sequenced in a study of cytomegalovirus exposure and HLA in healthy donors. In the study overall: HLA-typed donors were the source of approximately 88 million unique TCRs, which an early data release held.

This CDR3 is 15 amino acids long. Germline V gives CDR1 MNHEY, CDR2 SMNVEV (reference sequence). V was pared by 5 bases and J by 1 base, with 12 bases between. The PCR had 60 Vbeta and 13 Jbeta primers. Sequenced by immunoSEQ multiplex PCR; TCRdb stores in-frame clones only, minus some. The sample has approximately 160,000 clones; approximately 84% are singletons. This TCR derives from a man aged 18-30 years in good health and CMV-seronegative. Sequencing was done on a sample of PBMCs. The chain combines TRBV27 with TRBJ1-3; no reliable D call. Written as DNA, the CDR3 is TGTGCCAGCAGTATAACGGGGAATTCTGGAAACACCATATATTTT. Translation: CASSITGNSGNTIYF.